This T cell receptor beta chain emerged from a study of cytomegalovirus exposure and HLA in healthy donors. Study-wide results and caveats: Later findings reportedly placed an Asian-associated ancestry cluster below the approximately 630-donor mean for N-insertions. In vitro, three CMV-associated chains proved specific for CMV antigens.

PCR involved 60 Vbeta and 13 Jbeta primers. Sequenced by immunoSEQ multiplex PCR; TCRdb stores in-frame clones only, minus some. Here the sample spans approximately 110,000 clones, roughly four fifths being singletons. Germline CDR1 is LNHNV and CDR2 is YYDKDF (reference sequence). CDR3 length equals 19 residues. The ends lost 3 bases at V and 1 base at J; junction bases unmatched: 13. With respect to this clone: Its antigen remains unknown.

Sequences were obtained from PBMCs. The chain combines TRBV15 with TRBJ2-1; 9 positions agree with TRBD1. This receptor was identified in a woman aged 60-75 years in good health and CMV-seropositive. Here the CDR3 reads CATSSDDNVGTGSYNEQFF. The DNA for the CDR3 is TGTGCCACCAGCAGTGATGATAACGTCGGGACAGGGTCCTACAATGAGCAGTTCTTC.